A selection of T cell receptor beta chains follows, all from one sample in a study of blood T cell repertoires in COVID-19. Profiled with immunoSEQ multiplex PCR; TCRdb holds only in-frame clones, not every one. This repertoire shows 440,000 or so clones, about nine tenths found once; its top ten account for 1.5% to 1.8%. The specimen sequenced was peripheral blood. The receptors shown here come from a woman aged 40 to 55 with COVID-19, enrolled during active disease. The CDR3 runs from the conserved cysteine through the conserved F or W. Fields, in order: clone size, D gene, V gene, J gene, CDR3 protein, CDR3 DNA. A D gene is named only where the DNA matches it firmly. Size is stated for part of the rows, as once, few or many counts, or as a class when the clone is expanded.

.	.	TRBV19	TRBJ1-2	CASSETWTANYGYTF	TGTGCCAGTAGCGAGACGTGGACAGCTAACTATGGCTACACCTTC
.	.	TRBV6-2/TRBV6-3	TRBJ2-3	CASSMILEVDTQYF	TGTGCCAGCAGTATGATTCTTGAGGTGGATACGCAGTATTTT
.	.	TRBV28	TRBJ1-1	CASSPNTGRGTEAFF	TGTGCCAGCAGTCCTAACACAGGGAGAGGCACTGAAGCTTTCTTT
.	TRBD1	TRBV6-6	TRBJ1-4	CASRHQGAGANEKLFF	TGTGCCAGCAGGCACCAGGGGGCGGGGGCTAATGAAAAACTGTTTTTT
.	.	TRBV29-1	TRBJ1-2	CSVGASDTDVYGYTF	TGCAGCGTTGGCGCCTCGGACACAGACGTCTATGGCTACACCTTC
.	.	TRBV5-4	TRBJ1-2	CASSSPPGQGTGGYTF	TGTGCCAGCAGCTCCCCTCCGGGGCAGGGCACAGGGGGCTACACCTTC
.	.	TRBV5-4	TRBJ2-3	CASSLKTDTQYF	TGTGCCAGCAGCCTAAAAACAGATACGCAGTATTTT
once	.	TRBV18	TRBJ1-2	CASSPSAGNGYTF	TGTGCCAGCTCACCATCCGCAGGGAATGGCTACACCTTC
.	.	TRBV7-2	TRBJ1-3	CASSLAPGKGNTIYF	TGTGCCAGCAGCTTGGCTCCAGGGAAAGGAAACACCATATATTTT
few	.	TRBV7-2	TRBJ2-5	CASSLARLVQETQYF	TGTGCCAGCAGCTTAGCGCGACTAGTGCAAGAGACCCAGTACTTC
.	TRBD2	TRBV7-2	TRBJ2-1	CASSPRGMREGANEQFF	TGTGCCAGCAGCCCGAGGGGGATGCGGGAGGGCGCCAATGAGCAGTTCTTC
.	TRBD1	TRBV24-1	TRBJ2-1	CATSDFWQGANEQFF	TGTGCCACCAGTGATTTCTGGCAGGGGGCGAATGAGCAGTTCTTC
.	.	TRBV18	TRBJ1-1	CASSELTGRVAEAFF	TGTGCCAGCTCAGAACTCACAGGGAGAGTGGCTGAAGCTTTCTTT
.	.	TRBV27	TRBJ2-1	CASSLSADDIHEQFF	TGTGCCAGCAGTTTAAGTGCCGATGACATACATGAGCAGTTCTTC
.	.	TRBV19	TRBJ2-3	CASSLSEVGDTQYF	TGTGCCAGTAGCCTCTCAGAGGTCGGGGATACGCAGTATTTT
.	.	TRBV10-3	TRBJ1-4	CAISESRVGSEKLFF	TGTGCCATCAGTGAGTCTCGGGTTGGGAGTGAAAAACTGTTTTTT
.	TRBD1	TRBV27	TRBJ2-3	CASSQRPGQGLADTQYF	TGTGCCAGCAGTCAACGTCCGGGACAGGGACTCGCAGATACGCAGTATTTT
.	TRBD1	TRBV12-3/TRBV12-4	TRBJ1-1	CASSLRQGGLGFF	TGTGCCAGCAGTTTAAGACAGGGGGGCTTAGGTTTCTTT
once	.	TRBV28	TRBJ1-3	CASSTWPPDPGSYLNTIYF	TGTGCCAGCAGTACTTGGCCTCCGGACCCGGGATCCTACTTAAACACCATATATTTT
once	TRBD1	TRBV7-9	TRBJ1-4	CASSRGQDEKLFF	TGTGCCAGCAGCCGAGGACAGGACGAAAAACTGTTTTTT
.	.	TRBV6-4	TRBJ2-2	CASRPQGTTGELFF	TGTGCCAGCAGGCCCCAGGGGACCACCGGGGAGCTGTTTTTT
.	.	TRBV23-1	TRBJ1-5	CASSHRQSNQPQHF	TGCGCCAGCAGTCACCGACAGTCCAATCAGCCCCAGCATTTT
.	TRBD1	TRBV29-1	TRBJ2-1	CSGEEGQENQFF	TGCAGCGGGGAAGAAGGACAGGAAAATCAGTTCTTC
.	.	TRBV10-2	TRBJ1-5	CASSEDTASNQPQHF	TGCGCCAGCAGTGAAGACACGGCTAGCAATCAGCCCCAGCATTTT
.	.	TRBV5-4	TRBJ2-7	CASSLVFTDEQYF	TGTGCCAGCAGCTTGGTTTTTACTGACGAGCAGTACTTC
.	TRBD2	TRBV7-2	TRBJ2-5	CASSREVETQYF	TGTGCCAGCAGTCGGGAGGTAGAGACCCAGTACTTC
.	.	TRBV3-1/TRBV3-2	TRBJ1-3	CASSQEGRTIYF	TGTGCCAGCAGCCAAGAAGGGAGGACCATATATTTT
.	TRBD1	TRBV9	TRBJ1-1	CASSGDRGTTRATEAFF	TGTGCCAGCAGCGGGGACAGGGGGACGACGCGGGCCACTGAAGCTTTCTTT
.	TRBD1	TRBV7-2	TRBJ1-2	CASSLWTGYGYTF	TGTGCCAGCAGCCTCTGGACAGGCTATGGCTACACCTTC
.	.	TRBV14	TRBJ1-1	CASSQGQNTEAFF	TGTGCCAGCAGCCAAGGTCAGAACACTGAAGCTTTCTTT
.	.	TRBV5-1	TRBJ2-6	CASQAGSGANVLTF	TGCGCCAGTCAGGCAGGGTCTGGGGCCAACGTCCTGACTTTC
.	.	TRBV7-9	TRBJ2-3	CASSPDLTDTQYF	TGTGCCAGCAGCCCCGACTTAACAGATACGCAGTATTTT
.	.	TRBV27	TRBJ1-3	CASSPLGLKGGNTIYF	TGTGCCAGCAGCCCCTTGGGACTGAAGGGTGGAAACACCATATATTTT
.	TRBD1	TRBV19	TRBJ2-7	CASSSTGVTPWEEQYF	TGTGCCAGTAGTAGTACAGGGGTCACTCCCTGGGAAGAGCAGTACTTC
.	.	TRBV5-5	TRBJ1-1	CASSLLMGSNTEAFF	TGTGCCAGCAGCTTACTTATGGGCAGTAACACTGAAGCTTTCTTT
.	.	TRBV29-1	TRBJ2-7	CSVAPTGFYEQYF	TGCAGCGTGGCCCCTACAGGGTTCTACGAGCAGTACTTC
.	TRBD1	TRBV6-2/TRBV6-3	TRBJ1-1	CASSHPTLQGARLNTEAFF	TGTGCCAGCAGTCACCCAACCCTACAGGGGGCCCGTTTGAACACTGAAGCTTTCTTT
.	TRBD2	TRBV5-1	TRBJ2-4	CASSLSGSDIQYF	TGCGCCAGCAGCTTGAGCGGGAGCGACATTCAGTACTTC
.	.	TRBV5-1	TRBJ1-1	CASSSTGNTEAFF	TGCGCCAGCAGCTCGACAGGGAACACTGAAGCTTTCTTT
.	TRBD1	TRBV24-1	TRBJ2-2	CATSESGTGGNTGELFF	TGTGCCACCAGTGAGTCCGGGACAGGGGGCAACACCGGGGAGCTGTTTTTT
.	TRBD1	TRBV5-6	TRBJ2-3	CASSSEDRGYYTDTQYF	TGTGCCAGCAGCTCGGAAGACAGGGGGTACTACACAGATACGCAGTATTTT
.	.	TRBV7-2	TRBJ2-2	CASSLSQGGGELFF	TGTGCCAGCAGCTTATCTCAGGGGGGCGGGGAGCTGTTTTTT
.	.	TRBV10-3	TRBJ1-3	CAIRGDTGLSGNTIYF	TGTGCCATCAGAGGGGACACAGGCCTCTCTGGAAACACCATATATTTT
.	TRBD2	TRBV9	TRBJ2-1	CASSVGPWTSGANNEQFF	TGTGCCAGCAGCGTAGGTCCCTGGACTAGCGGGGCCAACAATGAGCAGTTCTTC
.	TRBD1	TRBV27	TRBJ2-7	CASSFAGGYEQYF	TGTGCCAGCAGTTTTGCAGGGGGATACGAGCAGTACTTC
once	TRBD1	TRBV28	TRBJ1-5	CASSPINLRDRRRNQPQHF	TGTGCCAGCAGCCCAATCAACCTCCGGGACAGGAGGCGCAATCAGCCCCAGCATTTT
.	.	TRBV28	TRBJ2-7	CASSLYTKAPPYEQYF	TGTGCCAGCAGCCTATATACTAAGGCTCCCCCCTACGAGCAGTACTTC